A single sample is the source of the 21 T cell receptor beta chains below, sequenced in a study of T cell changes during pregnancy in multiple sclerosis. Profiling relied on immunoSEQ multiplex PCR, and the TCRdb table lists in-frame clones only, not all of them. The top ten clones hold around 2% of a sample with 75,000 to 95,000 clones, under 95% of them seen once. The input for sequencing was peripheral blood, taken in the first trimester of pregnancy. The receptors were gathered from a female donor in good health, enrolled as a control in a pregnancy study.

This chain uses TRBV6-6 with TRBJ1-5; TRBD1 agrees at 7 bases. CDR3 size: 13 residues. V dropped 4 bases and J dropped 7; count of bases not matched to a gene: 4. The germline CDR1 and CDR2 sequences are MNHNY and SVGAGI (reference sequence). CDR3 sequence reads: CASSSQGTQPQHF. In DNA form, the CDR3 reads TGTGCCAGCAGTTCACAGGGGACCCAGCCCCAGCATTTT.

The V and J genes are TRBV28 and TRBJ1-5; D gene uncertain. Trimming stripped 3 bases from V and 2 bases from J, with 14 bases between. From germline, CDR1 is MDHEN and CDR2 SYDVKM. CDR3 length equals 16 residues. The CDR3 nucleotides read TGTGCCAGCAGTTTCTGGGCGGGGATGGGCAATCAGCCCCAGCATTTT. Translated, it gives CASSFWAGMGNQPQHF.

This chain links TRBV5-1 with TRBJ2-7, with D tentatively TRBD2 (6 bases). Trimming stripped 6 bases from V and 0 bases from J, with 16 bases between. This CDR3 contains 15 residues. Germline-derived CDR1 and CDR2 are SGHRS and YFSETQ. CDR3 in DNA: TGCGCCAGCACCTCGATCGCGGGGAGCTCCTACGAGCAGTACTTC. Amino acid sequence: CASTSIAGSSYEQYF.

J is TRBJ1-1 and V is TRBV7-9; 8 bases line up with TRBD1. Germline V gene sequence: CDR1 SEHNR, CDR2 FQNEAQ (reference sequence). The CDR3 runs to 15 residues. V shed 5 bases, J shed 2 bases, and the junction held 7 bases outside the gene matches. The CDR3 loop is CASSRGQGRNTEAFF. CDR3 nucleotide sequence: TGTGCCAGCAGCAGAGGACAGGGTCGTAACACTGAAGCTTTCTTT. The full variable domain, rest sourced from reference TRBV7-9 and TRBJ1-1, is DTGVSQNPRHKITKRGQNVTFRCDPISEHNRLYWYRQTLGQGPEFLTYFQNEAQLEKSRLLSDRFSAERPKGSFSTLEIQRTEQGDSAMYLCASSRGQGRNTEAFFGQGTRLTVV.

This clone was counted a single time. The CDR3 is CASSFSSGNRAEYTEAFF. CDR3 bases: TGCGCCAGCAGCTTTAGTTCCGGAAACAGGGCGGAGTACACTGAAGCTTTCTTT. The chain combines TRBV5-1 with TRBJ1-1, with D perhaps matching TRBD1 (6 bases). The V end was cut by 2 bases, the J end by 3 bases, with 23 bases between. Germline CDR1 and CDR2: SGHRS and YFSETQ. CDR3 length: 18 residues.

This clone is a singleton in its sample. The V call is TRBV6-4, the J call TRBJ1-1; D is undetermined. Germline V gene lookup returns CDR1 MRHNA and CDR2 SNTAGT. V dropped 3 bases and J dropped 5 bases, with 10 bases sitting between them. The CDR3 is 13 residues long. In nucleotides, the CDR3 is TGTGCCAGCAGTGAGACTCGGGGAACTGAAGCTTTCTTT. Its protein is CASSETRGTEAFF.

This chain uses TRBV14 with TRBJ1-1; D uncertain. The CDR3 contains 16 residues. The V and J ends lost 0 bases and 1 base respectively, with 12 bases between them. Germline lookup yields CDR1 SGHDN and CDR2 FVKESK. CDR3 region: CASSQESLIPNTEAFF. The CDR3 DNA follows: TGTGCCAGCAGCCAAGAAAGCCTAATTCCGAACACTGAAGCTTTCTTT. The whole variable domain, remainder taken from reference TRBV14 and TRBJ1-1, is EAGVTQFPSHSVIEKGQTVTLRCDPISGHDNLYWYRRVMGKEIKFLLHFVKESKQDESGMPNNRFLAERTGGTYSTLKVQPAELEDSGVYFCASSQESLIPNTEAFFGQGTRLTVV.

This clone was observed a few times. This rearrangement joins TRBV18 to TRBJ2-3, with 7 bases identical to TRBD2. There are 14 residues in the CDR3. The V gene's germline CDR1 is KGHSH and CDR2 LQKENI. V dropped 6 bases and J dropped 4; count of bases not matched to a gene: 7. CDR3 amino acids: CASSPTSSADTQYF. As DNA, the CDR3 is TGTGCCAGCTCGCCGACTAGCTCCGCAGATACGCAGTATTTT.

The chain recombines TRBV27 with TRBJ2-1, with 8 bases matching TRBD1. Trimming cost V 5 bases and J 10 bases; bases outside gene matches: 10. CDR1 and CDR2 (germline): MNHEY, SMNVEV (reference sequence). CDR3 size: 14 residues. CDR3 sequence: CASSLSGQGLEQFF. The DNA for the CDR3 is TGTGCCAGCAGTCTTTCCGGACAGGGATTAGAGCAGTTCTTC.

This clone was counted once. This chain links TRBV27 with TRBJ2-1; no reliable D call. This CDR3 spans 13 amino acids. Germline assignment: CDR1 MNHEY and CDR2 SMNVEV (reference sequence). Trimming stripped 5 bases from V and 0 bases from J, with 5 bases between. CDR3 loop: CASSPLSYNEQFF. The CDR3 DNA is TGTGCCAGCAGTCCTCTCTCCTACAATGAGCAGTTCTTC.

The genes are TRBV5-1 and TRBJ1-1; TRBD1 matches 7 bases. V lost 4 bases, J lost 8 bases, and 2 bases stayed unmatched. Germline V CDR1 and CDR2: SGHRS, YFSETQ. The CDR3 spans 11 residues. The CDR3 bases are TGCGCCAGCAGCCTGGACAGGGAAGCTTTCTTT. Residues: CASSLDREAFF.

For this clone: The germline gene is not matched at one end of the junction; a read error may be the cause. This chain joins TRBV5-1 and TRBJ2-1; 8 bases line up with TRBD2. The CDR3 extends over 11 amino acids. CDR1 is SGHRS, CDR2 YFSETQ, per germline. The CDR3 bases are TGCGCCAGCAGCTTGGGGGGACTAGGGATCTTC. Its translation is CASSLGGLGIF.

This chain connects TRBV4-3 to TRBJ1-2, with D perhaps matching TRBD1 (5 bases). The CDR3 loop spans 14 amino acids. Germline lookup yields CDR1 LGHNA and CDR2 YSLEER. V was trimmed by 4 bases and J by 2 bases, leaving 11 bases between them. The DNA of the CDR3 is TGCGCCAGCAGCCCACTGGGGGGGAACTATGGCTACACCTTC. Its protein product is CASSPLGGNYGYTF.

The chain is built from TRBV13 and TRBJ2-7; TRBD2 aligns across 7 bases. The CDR3 loop spans 14 amino acids. CDR1 PRHDT and CDR2 FYEKMQ come from the germline V gene (reference sequence). V lost 8 bases, J lost 5 bases, and 12 bases stayed unmatched. This CDR3 reads CASSWGGSEHEQYF. The CDR3 DNA follows: TGTGCCAGCTCCTGGGGGGGATCGGAACACGAGCAGTACTTC.

J is TRBJ2-7 and V is TRBV5-6, with 11 nucleotides matching TRBD1. The CDR3 is 14 amino acids. The V segment lost 7 bases and the J segment 5 bases; nucleotides outside the gene matches: 8. Looked up from germline, CDR1 is SGHDT and CDR2 is YYEEEE. The CDR3, as DNA: TGTGCCAGCGGGGAGTGGACAGGGGGCGACGAGCAGTACTTC. Encoded protein: CASGEWTGGDEQYF.

In the case of this clone: The identical CDR3 is also encoded by other nucleotide sequences in the sample. The CDR3 sequence: CASSLASRGRNYGYTF. CDR3 nucleotides: TGTGCCAGCAGCTTAGCCAGCCGGGGGAGAAACTATGGCTACACCTTC. The rearrangement links TRBV7-2 to TRBJ1-2; TRBD1 is a possible D gene (5 bases). The CDR3 totals 16 residues. V lost 0 bases to trimming and J lost 2 bases, with 13 bases between them. Germline loops: CDR1 SGHTA, CDR2 FQGNSA.

The chain is built from TRBV6-6 and TRBJ2-3; 10 nucleotides align to TRBD1. Germline trimming cut 8 bases from V and 3 bases from J; bases unmatched to any gene: 8. CDR1 and CDR2 from the germline V gene are MNHNY and SVGAGI (reference sequence). The CDR3 is 15 residues long. The CDR3 sequence: CASRTGTGETDTQYF. The CDR3 bases are TGTGCCAGCCGCACCGGGACAGGGGAGACAGATACGCAGTATTTT.

V gene TRBV18 combines with J gene TRBJ1-1, with D perhaps TRBD1 (6 bases). The V end lost 6 bases, the J end lost 2 bases, and 13 bases lay between the germline ends. The germline CDR1 and CDR2 sequences are KGHSH and LQKENI. This CDR3 has 14 amino acids. Written as DNA, the CDR3 is TGTGCCAGCTCTAGTGCACAGGGAAACACTGAAGCTTTCTTT. It yields the protein CASSSAQGNTEAFF.

This chain joins TRBV4-3 and TRBJ2-1, with D perhaps TRBD1 (6 bases). CDR3 size: 17 residues. Germline assignment: CDR1 LGHNA and CDR2 YSLEER. Trimming took 4 bases from V and 0 from J, leaving 16 bases between them. CDR3: CASSRRTGMSSYNEQFF. The CDR3 DNA reads as TGCGCCAGCAGCCGCCGTACAGGGATGAGCTCCTACAATGAGCAGTTCTTC.

This sequence joins TRBV11-2 and TRBJ2-3; possible D gene TRBD2, 7 bases. This CDR3 region has 17 residues. Trimming removed 0 bases from V and 3 bases from J, with 16 bases in between. Germline V gene lookup returns CDR1 SGHAT and CDR2 FQNNGV. The CDR3 spells CASSLEGLGGPTDTQYF. The CDR3 bases are TGTGCCAGCAGCTTAGAGGGTCTGGGGGGGCCAACAGATACGCAGTATTTT.

This clone came up once. The chain employs TRBV6-1 and TRBJ2-7, with TRBD1 as a possible D gene (5 bases). V was trimmed by 7 bases and J by 5 bases, leaving 12 bases between them. The length of the CDR3 is 12 residues. CDR1 MNHNS and CDR2 SASEGT come from the germline V gene. The CDR3 spells CASTTGGDEQYF. The CDR3 region has the DNA TGTGCCAGCACTACAGGCGGCGACGAGCAGTACTTC.